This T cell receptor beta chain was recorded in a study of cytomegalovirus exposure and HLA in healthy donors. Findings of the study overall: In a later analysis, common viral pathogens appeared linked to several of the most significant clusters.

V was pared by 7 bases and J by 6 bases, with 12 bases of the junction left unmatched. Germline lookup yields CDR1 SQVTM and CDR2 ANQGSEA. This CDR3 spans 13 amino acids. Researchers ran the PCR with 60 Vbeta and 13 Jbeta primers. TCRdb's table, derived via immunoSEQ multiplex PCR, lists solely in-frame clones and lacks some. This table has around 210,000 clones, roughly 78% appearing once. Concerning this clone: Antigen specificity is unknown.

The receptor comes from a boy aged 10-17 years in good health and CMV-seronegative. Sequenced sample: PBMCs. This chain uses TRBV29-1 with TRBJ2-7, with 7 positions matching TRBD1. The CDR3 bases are TGCAGCGCCTGGGACAGTAAGGAACCCGAGCAGTACTTC. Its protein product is CSAWDSKEPEQYF.